This is a list of T cell receptor beta chains from one sample in a study of blood T cell repertoires in COVID-19. Method: immunoSEQ multiplex PCR; TCRdb's copy keeps in-frame clones and lacks some. The sample consists of about 120,000 clones, 85% to 90% of them appearing once. What was sequenced was peripheral blood. These receptors all stem from a woman aged 60-70 years with COVID-19, enrolled during active disease. Both conserved end residues are trimmed from each CDR3. The order of the fields is clone size, V gene, CDR3 length, CDR3 protein. Size is omitted from some rows. Given values are once, few, many or a class for expanded clones.

>NA|TRBV18|14
ASSPRTSGGTDTQY
>NA|TRBV4-3|13
ASSQDGGISYEQY
>NA|TRBV6-5|11
ASSLGQGYEQY
>NA|TRBV19|11
ASGQGVNSPLH
>once|TRBV9|14
ASSARVGGAADEQF
>NA|TRBV5-4|13
ASSPGTGVADTQY
>NA|TRBV19|9
ASSMWTAYT
>NA|TRBV7-9|13
ASSGQDRRPYEQY
>NA|TRBV19|11
ASSSKHTYEQY
>NA|TRBV7-9|11
ASSLSDTGELF
>few|TRBV4-3|14
ASSQDTASANYGYT
>NA|TRBV6-1|8
ASSERGYT
>NA|TRBV7-2|16
ASSSGRYDPNSNQPQH
>few|TRBV6-2/TRBV6-3|12
ASSTGGGYNEQF
>NA|TRBV2|9
ASRGPYEQY
>few|TRBV12-5|17
ASGLVHLGAQGRNQPQH
>NA|TRBV13|12
ASSRREQGSVQY
>NA|TRBV24-1|14
ATSDPGQGPTDTQY
>NA|TRBV15|10
ATSGLGYEQY
>NA|TRBV19|13
ASRNTRTGDQPQH
>NA|TRBV6-1|14
ASSEALSVSADTQY
>NA|TRBV19|11
ASKRDRESGYT
>NA|TRBV5-1|12
ASSLRQGNTEAF
>NA|TRBV3-1/TRBV3-2|14
ASSQFEGGLGETQY
>NA|TRBV27|14
ASSAVDGTANYEQY
>NA|TRBV7-2|12
ASSLKGTNEKLF
>NA|TRBV7-9|13
ASSWDTGWESPLH
>NA|TRBV2|14
ATGTGNPLRNQPQH
>once|TRBV2|13
ASSAGQVVNEKLF
>NA|TRBV4-2|15
ASSLKWGGSQEDTQY
>NA|TRBV5-5|13
ASSLSASGVGGQY